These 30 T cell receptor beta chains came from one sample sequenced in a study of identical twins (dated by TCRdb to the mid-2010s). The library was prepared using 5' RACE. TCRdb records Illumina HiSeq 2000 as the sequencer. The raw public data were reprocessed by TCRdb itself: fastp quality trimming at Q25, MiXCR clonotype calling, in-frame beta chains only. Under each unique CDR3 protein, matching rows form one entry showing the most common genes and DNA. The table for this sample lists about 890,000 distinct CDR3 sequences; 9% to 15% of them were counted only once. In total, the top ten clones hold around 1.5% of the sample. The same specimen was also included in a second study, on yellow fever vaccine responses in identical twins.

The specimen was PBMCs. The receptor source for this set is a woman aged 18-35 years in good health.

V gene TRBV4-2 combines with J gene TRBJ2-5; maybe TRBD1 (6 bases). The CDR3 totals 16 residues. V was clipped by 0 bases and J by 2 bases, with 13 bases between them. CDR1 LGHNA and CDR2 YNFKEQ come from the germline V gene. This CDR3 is CASSQEVTGPQETQYF. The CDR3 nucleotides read TGTGCCAGCAGCCAAGAGGTCACAGGGCCACAAGAGACCCAGTACTTC.

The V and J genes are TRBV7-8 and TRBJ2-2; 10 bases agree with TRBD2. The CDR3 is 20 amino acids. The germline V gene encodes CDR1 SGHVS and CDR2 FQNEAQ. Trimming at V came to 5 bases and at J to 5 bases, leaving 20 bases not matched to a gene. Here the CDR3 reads CASSRVVLAGLYEGTGELFF. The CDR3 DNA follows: TGTGCCAGCAGCCGGGTAGTACTAGCGGGACTTTACGAGGGGACCGGGGAGCTGTTTTTT.

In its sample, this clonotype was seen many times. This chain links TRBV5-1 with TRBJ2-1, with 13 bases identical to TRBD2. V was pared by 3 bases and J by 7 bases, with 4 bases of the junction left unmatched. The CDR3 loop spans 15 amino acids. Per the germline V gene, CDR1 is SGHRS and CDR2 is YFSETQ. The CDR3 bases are TGCGCCAGCAGCTCTCGGACTAGCGGGAGTAATGAGCAGTTCTTC. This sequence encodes CASSSRTSGSNEQFF.

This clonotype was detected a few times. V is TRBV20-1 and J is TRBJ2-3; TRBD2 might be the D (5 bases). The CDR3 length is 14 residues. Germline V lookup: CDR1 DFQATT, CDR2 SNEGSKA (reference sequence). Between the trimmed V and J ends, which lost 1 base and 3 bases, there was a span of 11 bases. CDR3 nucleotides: TGCAGTGCTAGAGCGACGGGGAGAACAGATACGCAGTATTTT. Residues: CSARATGRTDTQYF.

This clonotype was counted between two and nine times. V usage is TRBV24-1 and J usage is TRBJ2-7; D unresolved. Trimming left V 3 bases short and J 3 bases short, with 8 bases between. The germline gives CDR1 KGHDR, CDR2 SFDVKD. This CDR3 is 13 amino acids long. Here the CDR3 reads CATSDAVHYEQYF. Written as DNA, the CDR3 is TGTGCCACCAGTGATGCAGTCCACTACGAGCAGTACTTC.

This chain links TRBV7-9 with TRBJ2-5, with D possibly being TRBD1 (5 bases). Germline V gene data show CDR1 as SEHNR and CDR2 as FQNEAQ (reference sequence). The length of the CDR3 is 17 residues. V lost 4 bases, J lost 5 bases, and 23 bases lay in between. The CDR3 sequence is CASSSPTGGASLETQYF. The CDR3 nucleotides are TGTGCCAGCAGCTCGCCCACAGGTGGGGCTAGTCTGGAGACCCAGTACTTC.

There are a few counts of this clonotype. CDR3 coding DNA: TGTGCCAGCAGCTTAGGAAGTGTCAATGAGCAGTTCTTC. It codes for CASSLGSVNEQFF. The chain uses TRBV11-1 and TRBJ2-1, with D uncertain. Germline lookup yields CDR1 SGHAT and CDR2 FQDESV (reference sequence). Trimming took off 1 base at V and 6 bases at J, with 7 bases between the two ends. The CDR3 consists of 13 residues.

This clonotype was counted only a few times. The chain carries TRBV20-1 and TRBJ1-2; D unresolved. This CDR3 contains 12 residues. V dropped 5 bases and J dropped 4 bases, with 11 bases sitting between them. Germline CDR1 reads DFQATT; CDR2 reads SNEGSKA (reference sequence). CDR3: CSAGPPAYGYTF. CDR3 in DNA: TGCAGTGCTGGTCCGCCTGCCTATGGCTACACCTTC.

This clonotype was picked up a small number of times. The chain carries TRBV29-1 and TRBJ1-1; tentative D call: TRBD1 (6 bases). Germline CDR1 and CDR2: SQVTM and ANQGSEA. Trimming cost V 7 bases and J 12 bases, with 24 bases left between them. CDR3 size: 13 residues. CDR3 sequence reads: CSGKRTDREVSFF. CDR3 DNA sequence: TGCAGCGGGAAAAGGACAGACCGGGAGGTTTCTTTCTTT. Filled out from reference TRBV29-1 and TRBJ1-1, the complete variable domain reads SAVISQKPSRDICQRGTSLTIQCQVDSQVTMMFWYRQQPGQSLTLIATANQGSEATYESGFVIDKFPISRPNLTFSTLTVSNMSPEDSSIYLCSGKRTDREVSFFGQGTRLTVV.

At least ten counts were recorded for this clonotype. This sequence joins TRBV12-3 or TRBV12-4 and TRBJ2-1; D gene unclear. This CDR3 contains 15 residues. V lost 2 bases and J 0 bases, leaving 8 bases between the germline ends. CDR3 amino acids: CASSLPPSSYNEQFF. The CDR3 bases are TGTGCCAGCAGTTTACCGCCAAGCTCCTACAATGAGCAGTTCTTC.

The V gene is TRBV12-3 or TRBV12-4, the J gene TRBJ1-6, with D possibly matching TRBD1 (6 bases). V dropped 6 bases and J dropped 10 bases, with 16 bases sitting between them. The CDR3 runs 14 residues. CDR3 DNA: TGTGCCAGCAGGTCTGAGGGGGTAGCGTCACCCCTCCACTTT. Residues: CASRSEGVASPLHF.

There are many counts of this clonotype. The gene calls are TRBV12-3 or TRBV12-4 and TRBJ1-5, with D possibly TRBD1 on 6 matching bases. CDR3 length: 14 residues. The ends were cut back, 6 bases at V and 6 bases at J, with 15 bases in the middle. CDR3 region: CASSDSGVTQPQHF. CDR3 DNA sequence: TGTGCCAGCAGCGATTCAGGGGTTACTCAGCCCCAGCATTTT.

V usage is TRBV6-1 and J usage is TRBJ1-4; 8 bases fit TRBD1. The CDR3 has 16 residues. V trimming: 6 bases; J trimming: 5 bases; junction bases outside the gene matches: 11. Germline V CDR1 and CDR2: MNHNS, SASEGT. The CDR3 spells CASRMTGALRNEKLFF. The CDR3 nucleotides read TGTGCCAGCAGGATGACAGGGGCCCTGAGGAATGAAAAACTGTTTTTT.

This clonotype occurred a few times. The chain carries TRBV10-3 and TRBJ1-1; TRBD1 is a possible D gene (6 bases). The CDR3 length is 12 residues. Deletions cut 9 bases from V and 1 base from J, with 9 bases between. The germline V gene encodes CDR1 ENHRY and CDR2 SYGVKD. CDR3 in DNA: TGTGCCATTGGGACACGGAACACTGAAGCTTTCTTT. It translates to CAIGTRNTEAFF.

CDR3 nucleotide sequence: TGTGCCAGCAGTTCCTCCGGGCGTGAGCAGTTCTTC. Protein: CASSSSGREQFF. The chain recombines TRBV27 with TRBJ2-1; no clear D. The CDR3 sequence is 12 residues long. The germline V and J ends were trimmed by 4 bases and 9 bases, with 10 bases remaining between them. The germline V gene encodes CDR1 MNHEY and CDR2 SMNVEV (reference sequence).

CDR3 loop: CASSVTGTRDNEQFF. CDR3 DNA sequence: TGCGCCAGCAGCGTTACCGGGACTAGAGACAATGAGCAGTTCTTC. This rearrangement joins TRBV5-1 to TRBJ2-1; 8 nucleotides match TRBD2. The CDR3 is 15 amino acids. The V and J ends lost 4 bases and 5 bases, in that order; junction bases with no gene match: 8. Germline V lookup: CDR1 SGHRS, CDR2 YFSETQ.

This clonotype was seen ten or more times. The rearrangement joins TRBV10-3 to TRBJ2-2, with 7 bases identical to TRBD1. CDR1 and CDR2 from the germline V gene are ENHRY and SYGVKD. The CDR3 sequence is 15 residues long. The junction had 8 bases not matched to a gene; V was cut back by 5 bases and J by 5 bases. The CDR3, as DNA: TGTGCCATCAGTCTACAGGGGCAGCCAACCGGGGAGCTGTTTTTT. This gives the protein CAISLQGQPTGELFF.

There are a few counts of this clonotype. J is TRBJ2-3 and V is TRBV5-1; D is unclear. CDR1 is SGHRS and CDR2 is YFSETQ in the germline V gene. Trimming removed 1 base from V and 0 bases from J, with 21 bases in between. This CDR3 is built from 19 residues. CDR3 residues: CASSLFVGDGTRSTDTQYF. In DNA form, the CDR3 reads TGCGCCAGCAGCTTGTTTGTGGGTGATGGAACCCGAAGCACAGATACGCAGTATTTT.

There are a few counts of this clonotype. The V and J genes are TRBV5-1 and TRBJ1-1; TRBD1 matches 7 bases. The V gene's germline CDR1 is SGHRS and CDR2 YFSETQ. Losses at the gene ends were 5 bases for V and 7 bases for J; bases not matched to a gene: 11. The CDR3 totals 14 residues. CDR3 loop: CASSYDRVGREAFF. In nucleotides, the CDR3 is TGCGCCAGCAGTTATGACAGGGTCGGGCGTGAAGCTTTCTTT.

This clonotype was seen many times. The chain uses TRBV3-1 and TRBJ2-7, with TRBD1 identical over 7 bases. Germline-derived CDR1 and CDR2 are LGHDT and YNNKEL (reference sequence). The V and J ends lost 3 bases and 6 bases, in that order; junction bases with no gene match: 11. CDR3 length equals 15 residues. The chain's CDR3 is CASSQADRKSSEQYF. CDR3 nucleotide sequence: TGTGCCAGCAGCCAGGCGGACAGGAAATCAAGCGAGCAGTACTTC.

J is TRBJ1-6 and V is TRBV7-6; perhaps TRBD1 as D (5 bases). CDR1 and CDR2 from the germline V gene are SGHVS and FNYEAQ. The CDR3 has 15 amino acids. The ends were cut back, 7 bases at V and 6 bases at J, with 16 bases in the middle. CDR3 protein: CASKSTGTANSPLHF. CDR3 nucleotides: TGTGCCAGCAAGTCGACCGGGACTGCTAATTCACCCCTCCACTTT.

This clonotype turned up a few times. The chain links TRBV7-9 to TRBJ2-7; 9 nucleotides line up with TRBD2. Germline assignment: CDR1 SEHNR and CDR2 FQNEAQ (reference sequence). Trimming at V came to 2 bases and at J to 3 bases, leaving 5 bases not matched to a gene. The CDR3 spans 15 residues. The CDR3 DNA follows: TGTGCCAGCAGCTTAACCAGCGGGGGGTACTACGAGCAGTACTTC. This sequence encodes CASSLTSGGYYEQYF. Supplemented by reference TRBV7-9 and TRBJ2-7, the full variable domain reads DTGVSQNPRHKITKRGQNVTFRCDPISEHNRLYWYRQTLGQGPEFLTYFQNEAQLEKSRLLSDRFSAERPKGSFSTLEIQRTEQGDSAMYLCASSLTSGGYYEQYFGPGTRLTVT.

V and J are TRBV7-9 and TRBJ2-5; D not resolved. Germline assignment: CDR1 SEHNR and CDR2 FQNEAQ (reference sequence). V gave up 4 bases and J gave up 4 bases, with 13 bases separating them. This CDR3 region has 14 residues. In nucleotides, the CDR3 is TGTGCCAGCAGCTCCCCCCACACATCAGAGACCCAGTACTTC. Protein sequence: CASSSPHTSETQYF.

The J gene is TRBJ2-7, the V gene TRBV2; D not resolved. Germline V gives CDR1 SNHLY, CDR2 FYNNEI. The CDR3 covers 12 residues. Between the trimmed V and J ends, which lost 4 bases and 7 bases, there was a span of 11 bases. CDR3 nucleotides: TGTGCCAGCAGTGGTGGTCAGCTGGAGCAGTACGTC. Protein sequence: CASSGGQLEQYV.

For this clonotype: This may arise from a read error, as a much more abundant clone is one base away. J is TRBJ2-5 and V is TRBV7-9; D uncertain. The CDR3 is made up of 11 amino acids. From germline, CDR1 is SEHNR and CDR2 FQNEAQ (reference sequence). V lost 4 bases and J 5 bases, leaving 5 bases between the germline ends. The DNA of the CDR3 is TGTGCCAGCAGCTCCGATGAGACCCAGTACTTC. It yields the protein CASSSDETQYF.

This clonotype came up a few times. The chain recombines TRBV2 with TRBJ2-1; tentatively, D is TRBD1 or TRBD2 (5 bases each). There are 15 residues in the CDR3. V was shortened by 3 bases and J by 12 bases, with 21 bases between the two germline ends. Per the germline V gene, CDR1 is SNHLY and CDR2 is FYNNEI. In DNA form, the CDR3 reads TGTGCCAGCAGTGACCGGACACTATCGGGGTACGGGCAGTTCTTC. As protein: CASSDRTLSGYGQFF.

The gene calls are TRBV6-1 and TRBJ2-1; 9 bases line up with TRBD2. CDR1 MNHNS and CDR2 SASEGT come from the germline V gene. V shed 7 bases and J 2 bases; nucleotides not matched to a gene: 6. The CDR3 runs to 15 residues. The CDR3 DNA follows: TGTGCCAGCAATCCACTAGCGGGTACCTACAATGAGCAGTTCTTC. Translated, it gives CASNPLAGTYNEQFF.

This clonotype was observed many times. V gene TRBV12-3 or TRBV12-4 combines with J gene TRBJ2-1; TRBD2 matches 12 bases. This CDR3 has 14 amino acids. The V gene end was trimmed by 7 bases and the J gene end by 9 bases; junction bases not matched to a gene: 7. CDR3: CASTPGLAGGEQFF. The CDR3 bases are TGTGCCAGCACCCCGGGACTAGCGGGCGGTGAGCAGTTCTTC.

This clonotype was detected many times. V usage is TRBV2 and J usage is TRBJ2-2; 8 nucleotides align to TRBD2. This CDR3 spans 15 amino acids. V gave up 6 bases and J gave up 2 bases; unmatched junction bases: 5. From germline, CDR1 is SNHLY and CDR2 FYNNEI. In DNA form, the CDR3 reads TGTGCCAGCAGCGGGAGGGCCCTTAACACCGGGGAGCTGTTTTTT. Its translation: CASSGRALNTGELFF.

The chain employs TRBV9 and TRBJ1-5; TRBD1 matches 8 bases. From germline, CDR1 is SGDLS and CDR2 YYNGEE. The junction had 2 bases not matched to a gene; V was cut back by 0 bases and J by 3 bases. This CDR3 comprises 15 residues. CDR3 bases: TGTGCCAGCAGCGTAGGACAGGGGCTCAATCAGCCCCAGCATTTT. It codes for CASSVGQGLNQPQHF. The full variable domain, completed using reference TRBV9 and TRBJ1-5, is DSGVTQTPKHLITATGQRVTLRCSPRSGDLSVYWYQQSLDQGLQFLIQYYNGEERAKGNILERFSAQQFPDLHSELNLSSLELGDSALYFCASSVGQGLNQPQHFGDGTRLSIL.